Listed here are 29 T cell receptor beta chains from one sample, sequenced in a study of blood T cell repertoires in COVID-19. Assay: immunoSEQ multiplex PCR; the TCRdb copy retains only in-frame clones and omits some. The table includes 250,000 to 350,000 clones, about 89% detected once. The source material was peripheral blood. These receptor sequences come from a man in his late teens or twenties who had recovered from COVID-19.

A single count supports this clone. V usage is TRBV19 and J usage is TRBJ1-6, with D maybe TRBD1 (5 bases). In germline, CDR1 is LNHDA, CDR2 SQIVND (reference sequence). V was clipped by 2 bases and J by 9 bases, with 11 bases between them. The CDR3 has 14 amino acids. The CDR3 region has the DNA TGTGCCAGTAGTATAAATCAGGGTGGTTCACCCCTCCACTTT. It specifies CASSINQGGSPLHF.

This chain connects TRBV5-1 to TRBJ2-7, with unresolved D. Germline V gene lookup returns CDR1 SGHRS and CDR2 YFSETQ. This CDR3 region has 12 residues. Trimming left V 0 bases short and J 3 bases short, with 4 bases between. The CDR3 reads CASSLGIYEQYF. CDR3 nucleotide sequence: TGCGCCAGCAGCTTGGGTATCTACGAGCAGTACTTC. Together with reference TRBV5-1 and TRBJ2-7, the CDR3 gives the full variable domain: KAGVTQTPRYLIKTRGQQVTLSCSPISGHRSVSWYQQTPGQGLQFLFEYFSETQRNKGNFPGRFSGRQFSNSRSEMNVSTLELGDSALYLCASSLGIYEQYFGPGTRLTVT.

The J gene is TRBJ2-2, the V gene TRBV6-2 or TRBV6-3; 7 bases map to TRBD1. V shed 5 bases, J shed 6 bases, and the junction held 0 bases outside the gene matches. This CDR3 is built from 12 residues. Germline V lookup: CDR1 MNHEY, CDR2 SVGEGT. CDR3 region: CASSQGAGELFF. The CDR3, as DNA: TGTGCCAGCAGTCAGGGGGCCGGGGAGCTGTTTTTT.

V usage is TRBV6-6 and J usage is TRBJ1-5, with a weak D call TRBD1 (6 bases). The CDR3 is made up of 15 amino acids. Trimming took 4 bases from V and 0 from J, leaving 10 bases between them. Germline CDR1 and CDR2: MNHNY and SVGAGI (reference sequence). The CDR3 DNA follows: TGTGCCAGCAGTTGGACAGAAGATAGCAATCAGCCCCAGCATTTT. Translation: CASSWTEDSNQPQHF.

The chain employs TRBV5-1 and TRBJ2-7, with 8 bases that match TRBD1. The germline gives CDR1 SGHRS, CDR2 YFSETQ. V shed 0 bases and J 4 bases; nucleotides not matched to a gene: 6. The CDR3 runs to 15 residues. CDR3: CASSLGQGLLYEQYF. CDR3 coding DNA: TGCGCCAGCAGCTTGGGACAGGGGTTGTTGTACGAGCAGTACTTC.

The J gene is TRBJ2-1, the V gene TRBV11-3, with 12 bases aligning to TRBD1. CDR3 length: 16 residues. Germline values: CDR1 SGHNT, CDR2 YENEEA. Losses at the gene ends were 0 bases for V and 8 bases for J; bases not matched to a gene: 5. The CDR3 here is CASSLDQGQGADEQFF. CDR3 nucleotide sequence: TGTGCCAGCAGCTTAGATCAGGGACAGGGGGCGGATGAGCAGTTCTTC.

The chain is built from TRBV19 and TRBJ1-2; TRBD1 agrees at 7 bases. V was clipped by 10 bases and J by 3 bases; unmatched bases: 5. The CDR3 has 12 amino acids. Germline CDR1 reads LNHDA; CDR2 reads SQIVND (reference sequence). The CDR3 region has the DNA TGTGCCACCAATGACAGGGACTATGGCTACACCTTC. Its translation: CATNDRDYGYTF.

The chain is built from TRBV19 and TRBJ1-1; 9 nucleotides match TRBD1. From germline, CDR1 is LNHDA and CDR2 SQIVND (reference sequence). The CDR3 spans 16 residues. Trimming cost V 4 bases and J 2 bases; bases outside gene matches: 8. The CDR3 loop is CASSRIQGARNTEAFF. CDR3 sequence (DNA): TGTGCCAGTAGTAGAATACAGGGGGCGCGCAACACTGAAGCTTTCTTT.

The genes are TRBV9 and TRBJ2-2; 9 bases agree with TRBD2. Germline V gives CDR1 SGDLS, CDR2 YYNGEE. The CDR3 contains 22 residues. V shed 1 base and J 1 base; nucleotides not matched to a gene: 20. CDR3 sequence reads: CASSVSIFGASGMLGNTGELFF. CDR3 in DNA: TGTGCCAGCAGCGTATCTATTTTCGGGGCTAGCGGGATGTTAGGGAACACCGGGGAGCTGTTTTTT.

The chain uses TRBV9 and TRBJ1-6; TRBD1 might be the D (5 bases). Trimming pared 4 bases from V and 0 bases from J, leaving 11 bases between. Germline CDR1 is SGDLS and CDR2 is YYNGEE. The CDR3 runs 16 residues. This CDR3 is CASSRQSSSYNSPLHF. CDR3 nucleotides: TGTGCCAGCAGCAGACAGTCGAGCTCCTATAATTCACCCCTCCACTTT.

This clone was seen only once. The rearrangement uses TRBV7-8 and TRBJ2-3; D is possibly TRBD1 (5 bases). CDR1 and CDR2 from the germline V gene are SGHVS and FQNEAQ. This CDR3 contains 15 residues. Trimming left V 5 bases short and J 1 base short, with 13 bases between. The chain's CDR3 is CASSKPSRGTDTQYF. CDR3 nucleotides: TGTGCCAGCAGCAAGCCTTCCAGGGGCACAGATACGCAGTATTTT.

This clone was counted only a few times. This chain connects TRBV27 to TRBJ2-2, with 9 positions matching TRBD1. Germline CDR1 and CDR2: MNHEY and SMNVEV (reference sequence). The CDR3 has 17 residues. V was pared by 3 bases and J by 6 bases, with 11 bases of the junction left unmatched. CDR3 coding DNA: TGTGCCAGCAGTTTGGGGAGACAGGGGGGCTCATCCGGGGAGCTGTTTTTT. Protein sequence: CASSLGRQGGSSGELFF.

This chain uses TRBV4-1 with TRBJ2-1; D is unclear. Between the trimmed V and J ends, which lost 1 base and 8 bases, there was a span of 9 bases. This CDR3 spans 13 amino acids. Per germline, CDR1 MGHRA and CDR2 YSYEKL. DNA of the CDR3: TGCGCCAGCAGCCAAGTGTTGGCTTATGAGCAGTTCTTC. Amino acids: CASSQVLAYEQFF.

The chain combines TRBV7-2 with TRBJ1-1; D is uncertain. Germline V CDR1 and CDR2: SGHTA, FQGNSA. V lost 1 base and J lost 4, with 7 bases in between. The CDR3 runs to 13 residues. This CDR3 is CASSLGQITEAFF. In nucleotides, the CDR3 is TGTGCCAGCAGCTTAGGGCAGATCACTGAAGCTTTCTTT.

This CDR3 reads CASSNRVGYTF. CDR3 DNA sequence: TGTGCCAGCAGTAACAGGGTTGGCTACACCTTC. The chain joins TRBV6-5 to TRBJ1-2; D may be TRBD1 (6 bases). Germline-derived CDR1 and CDR2 are MNHEY and SVGAGI. The CDR3 runs 11 residues. The V end was cut by 5 bases, the J end by 7 bases, with 8 bases between.

The chain joins TRBV4-1 to TRBJ1-1; TRBD1 matches 9 bases. Germline trimming cut 7 bases from V and 5 bases from J; bases unmatched to any gene: 8. Germline V gene sequence: CDR1 MGHRA, CDR2 YSYEKL. CDR3 size: 14 residues. DNA for the CDR3: TGCGCCAGCACCCGACAGGGGGGAGGAACTGAAGCTTTCTTT. Translation: CASTRQGGGTEAFF.

The chain has TRBV5-1 and TRBJ2-2; TRBD2 matches 10 bases. V trimming: 0 bases; J trimming: 3 bases; junction bases outside the gene matches: 8. Germline V gives CDR1 SGHRS, CDR2 YFSETQ. This CDR3 is 18 amino acids long. CDR3 residues: CASSLVLSGRQDTGELFF. The CDR3 DNA follows: TGCGCCAGCAGCTTGGTTCTTAGCGGGAGGCAGGACACCGGGGAGCTGTTTTTT.

The chain employs TRBV28 and TRBJ1-1, with 7 bases aligning to TRBD1. The CDR3 contains 14 residues. Looked up from germline, CDR1 is MDHEN and CDR2 is SYDVKM. V was pared by 6 bases and J by 1 base, with 5 bases of the junction left unmatched. The CDR3 loop is CASRKDRANTEAFF. In DNA form, the CDR3 reads TGTGCCAGCAGAAAAGACAGGGCGAACACTGAAGCTTTCTTT.

The chain links TRBV7-9 to TRBJ2-1; 8 positions agree with TRBD2. Germline CDR1 and CDR2: SEHNR and FQNEAQ (reference sequence). Losses at the gene ends were 1 base for V and 4 bases for J; bases not matched to a gene: 6. The CDR3 totals 16 residues. The CDR3 protein is CASSLGVGRGYNEQFF. CDR3 bases: TGTGCCAGCAGCTTAGGGGTCGGGAGGGGGTACAATGAGCAGTTCTTC.

This sequence joins TRBV12-3 or TRBV12-4 and TRBJ2-1; no clear D. The CDR3 contains 13 residues. V was trimmed by 1 base and J by 5 bases, leaving 6 bases between them. This CDR3 is CASSLDYDNEQFF. The CDR3 DNA reads as TGTGCCAGCAGTTTAGACTATGACAATGAGCAGTTCTTC.

The genes are TRBV3-1 (or the pseudogene TRBV3-2) and TRBJ2-1; 8 bases map to TRBD2. With V trimmed by 4 bases and J by 6 bases, 5 bases remained unmatched. The CDR3 spans 14 residues. CDR1 is LGHDT and CDR2 is YNNKEL in the germline V gene (reference sequence). CDR3 DNA: TGTGCCAGCAGCCTCCGGGGGGGAGCCAATGAGCAGTTCTTC. Residues: CASSLRGGANEQFF.

The rearrangement joins TRBV19 to TRBJ1-1, with D hard to call. Germline V gives CDR1 LNHDA, CDR2 SQIVND (reference sequence). V dropped 2 bases and J dropped 0 bases, with 7 bases sitting between them. There are 14 residues in the CDR3. The DNA for the CDR3 is TGTGCCAGTAGTATACCGCACATGAACACTGAAGCTTTCTTT. Encoded protein: CASSIPHMNTEAFF.

The V gene is TRBV7-9, the J gene TRBJ2-3; 13 nucleotides match TRBD2. The germline V gene encodes CDR1 SEHNR and CDR2 FQNEAQ (reference sequence). The trim removed 5 bases at V and 4 bases at J, leaving 6 bases unmatched. The CDR3 contains 16 residues. This CDR3 is CASSETSGRVSDTQYF. The CDR3 region has the DNA TGTGCCAGCAGCGAAACTAGCGGGAGGGTCTCAGATACGCAGTATTTT.

This chain connects TRBV5-5 to TRBJ1-2; D is unresolved. Germline V gene sequence: CDR1 SGHKS, CDR2 YYEKEE (reference sequence). This CDR3 has 15 residues. V lost 0 bases, J lost 0 bases, and 9 bases lay in between. The CDR3, as DNA: TGTGCCAGCAGCTTGGCCGACTCAGCTAACTATGGCTACACCTTC. Translated, it gives CASSLADSANYGYTF. Full variable domain (remainder filled in from reference TRBV5-5 and TRBJ1-2): DAGVTQSPTHLIKTRGQQVTLRCSPISGHKSVSWYQQVLGQGPQFIFQYYEKEERGRGNFPDRFSARQFPNYSSELNVNALLLGDSALYLCASSLADSANYGYTFGSGTRLTVV.

The rearrangement links TRBV18 to TRBJ2-1, with D possibly matching TRBD1 (6 bases). Deletions cut 0 bases from V and 4 bases from J, with 13 bases between. The CDR3 contains 16 residues. Germline CDR1 reads KGHSH; CDR2 reads LQKENI. CDR3 residues: CASSPPGQLSYNEQFF. CDR3 DNA sequence: TGTGCCAGCTCACCACCGGGACAACTTTCATACAATGAGCAGTTCTTC.

The sample holds one count of this clone. Distinct nucleotide sequences in the sample also encode this CDR3. The V call is TRBV12-3 or TRBV12-4, the J call TRBJ1-1; D may be TRBD1 (5 bases). The CDR3 is 13 amino acids. Trimming cost V 4 bases and J 1 base, with 7 bases left between them. The CDR3 protein is CASSSQGNTEAFF. The CDR3 coding sequence is TGTGCCAGCAGTTCCCAGGGGAACACTGAAGCTTTCTTT.

The gene calls are TRBV29-1 and TRBJ1-1; unclear D gene. Germline assignment: CDR1 SQVTM and CDR2 ANQGSEA. This CDR3 comprises 11 residues. V was clipped by 7 bases and J by 1 base, with 7 bases between them. CDR3 sequence (DNA): TGCAGCGCGACGGGGAACACTGAAGCTTTCTTT. It codes for CSATGNTEAFF.

The chain employs TRBV6-5 and TRBJ1-1; possibly TRBD1 for D (5 bases). This CDR3 comprises 15 residues. Trimming cost V 1 base and J 4 bases, with 13 bases left between them. Looked up from germline, CDR1 is MNHEY and CDR2 is SVGAGI. CDR3 nucleotide sequence: TGTGCCAGCAGTTACTGGACACTTTTGGGCACTGAAGCTTTCTTT. It yields the protein CASSYWTLLGTEAFF.

The genes are TRBV4-2 and TRBJ2-7; 8 positions match TRBD1. With V trimmed by 3 bases and J by 2 bases, 0 bases remained unmatched. The length of the CDR3 is 13 residues. CDR1 and CDR2 from the germline V gene are LGHNA and YNFKEQ. Written as DNA, the CDR3 is TGTGCCAGCAGCCAGGACAGGGCCTACGAGCAGTACTTC. It yields the protein CASSQDRAYEQYF.